What follows is one T cell receptor beta chain and its context. This entry is derived from a study of shared clonotypes between healthy human individuals. Data came from immunoSEQ multiplex PCR; TCRdb stores just in-frame clones and leaves some out. The table lists millions of clones, around nine tenths of them singletons. Donors had no recently reported acute infections or vaccinations and were HIV-negative. The CDR3 extends over 14 amino acids. V gave up 2 bases and J gave up 1 base, with 9 bases separating them. CDR1 is SGHNT, CDR2 YYREEE, per germline (reference sequence). J is TRBJ1-1 and V is TRBV5-4; the D is unclear. The sample comprised naive CD4+ T cells sorted from blood. Documented subset: CD45RA+ positively selected. This TCR was sampled from a man aged 18 to 35 in good health. The CDR3 loop is CASSFGTKNTEAFF. Written as DNA, the CDR3 is TGTGCCAGCAGCTTTGGCACAAAGAACACTGAAGCTTTCTTT.